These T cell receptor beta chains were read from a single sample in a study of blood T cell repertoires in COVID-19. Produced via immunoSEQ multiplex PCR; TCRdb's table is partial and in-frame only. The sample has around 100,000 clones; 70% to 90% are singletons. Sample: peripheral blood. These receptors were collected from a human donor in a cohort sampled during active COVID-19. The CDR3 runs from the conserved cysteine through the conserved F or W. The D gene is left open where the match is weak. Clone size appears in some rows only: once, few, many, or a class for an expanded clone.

CDR3: CASSLRGSSYNEQFF; DNA: TGTGCCAGCAGCTTACGGGGTAGCTCCTACAATGAGCAGTTCTTC; V: TRBV7-2; J: TRBJ2-1; D: .; size: .
CDR3: CASSQLGASYEQYF; DNA: TGTGCCAGCAGCCAACTTGGGGCATCCTACGAGCAGTACTTC; V: TRBV3-1/TRBV3-2; J: TRBJ2-7; D: .; size: .
CDR3: CASSLGMGLAGSGTDTQYF; DNA: TGTGCCAGCAGCCTAGGAATGGGACTAGCGGGCTCAGGCACAGATACGCAGTATTTT; V: TRBV11-2; J: TRBJ2-3; D: TRBD2; size: .
CDR3: CAWIGGTGAEDYGYTF; DNA: TGTGCCTGGATCGGAGGGACAGGGGCTGAGGACTATGGCTACACCTTC; V: TRBV30; J: TRBJ1-2; D: TRBD1; size: few
CDR3: CASSRGLSTDTQYF; DNA: TGTGCCAGCAGTCGTGGGCTTAGCACAGATACGCAGTATTTT; V: TRBV6-5; J: TRBJ2-3; D: .; size: .
CDR3: CASRTSGSYTGELFF; DNA: TGTGCCAGTAGGACTAGCGGGAGTTACACCGGGGAGCTGTTTTTT; V: TRBV19; J: TRBJ2-2; D: TRBD2; size: .
CDR3: CASSRTGEEKLFF; DNA: TGTGCCAGCAGCCGGACGGGGGAGGAAAAACTGTTTTTT; V: TRBV6-5; J: TRBJ1-4; D: .; size: .
CDR3: CAISGGAYEQYF; DNA: TGTGCCATCAGTGGGGGGGCCTACGAGCAGTACTTC; V: TRBV10-3; J: TRBJ2-7; D: .; size: few
CDR3: CASRNPRLTQETQYF; DNA: TGTGCCAGCAGGAACCCCCGACTGACCCAAGAGACCCAGTACTTC; V: TRBV7-9; J: TRBJ2-5; D: .; size: .
CDR3: CASRGGRDTDTQYF; DNA: TGTGCCAGCAGAGGGGGCAGGGACACAGATACGCAGTATTTT; V: TRBV7-9; J: TRBJ2-3; D: TRBD1; size: .
CDR3: CASSLELSSYNEQFF; DNA: TGCGCCAGCAGCTTGGAGTTGAGCTCCTACAATGAGCAGTTCTTC; V: TRBV5-1; J: TRBJ2-1; D: .; size: .
CDR3: CASSHVQGIGLNYGYTF; DNA: TGCGCCAGCAGCCATGTACAGGGTATTGGGTTGAACTATGGCTACACCTTC; V: TRBV4-1; J: TRBJ1-2; D: .; size: .
CDR3: CASSLGRLDTQYF; DNA: TGTGCCAGCAGCTTAGGCCGACTAGATACGCAGTATTTT; V: TRBV11-3; J: TRBJ2-3; D: .; size: once
CDR3: CAISAGTSIYEQYF; DNA: TGTGCCATCAGTGCCGGGACTAGCATCTACGAGCAGTACTTC; V: TRBV10-3; J: TRBJ2-7; D: TRBD2; size: .
CDR3: CASSVAGESNEQFF; DNA: TGTGCCTCATCCGTGGCGGGAGAAAGCAATGAGCAGTTCTTC; V: TRBV10-3; J: TRBJ2-1; D: TRBD2; size: once
CDR3: CASSGRTDTQYF; DNA: TGTGCCAGCAGTGGGAGGACGGATACGCAGTATTTT; V: TRBV2; J: TRBJ2-3; D: .; size: once
CDR3: CASSPGTSGTLHF; DNA: TGTGCCAGCAGCCCCGGGACTTCTGGGACCCTCCACTTT; V: TRBV6-2/TRBV6-3; J: TRBJ1-6; D: .; size: once
CDR3: CAISGTTAPETQYF; DNA: TGTGCCATCAGTGGGACGACAGCCCCAGAGACCCAGTACTTC; V: TRBV10-3; J: TRBJ2-5; D: .; size: .
CDR3: CASSQRDRGNTEAFF; DNA: TGCGCCAGCAGCCAGAGGGACAGGGGGAACACTGAAGCTTTCTTT; V: TRBV4-3; J: TRBJ1-1; D: TRBD1; size: once
CDR3: CASSVRGFDSPLHF; DNA: TGTGCCAGCAGCGTCAGGGGGTTTGATTCACCCCTCCACTTT; V: TRBV9; J: TRBJ1-6; D: TRBD1; size: .
CDR3: CASSVGASASYEQYF; DNA: TGTGCCAGCAGCGTAGGAGCTAGCGCCTCCTACGAGCAGTACTTC; V: TRBV9; J: TRBJ2-7; D: .; size: .
CDR3: CASSLVGGGNSPLHF; DNA: TGTGCCAGCAGCTTAGTAGGGGGCGGCAATTCACCCCTCCACTTT; V: TRBV7-2; J: TRBJ1-6; D: TRBD1; size: .
CDR3: CASSSLAGVSYNEQFF; DNA: TGTGCCAGCAGCTCCTTAGCGGGAGTGTCCTACAATGAGCAGTTCTTC; V: TRBV11-2; J: TRBJ2-1; D: TRBD2; size: .
CDR3: CASSRTPERTRTPLGSDEQFF; DNA: TGTGCCAGCAGCCGCACTCCGGAAAGGACTAGGACCCCTTTGGGGTCGGATGAGCAGTTCTTC; V: TRBV7-3; J: TRBJ2-1; D: TRBD2; size: .
CDR3: CASSQRENTEAFF; DNA: TGTGCCAGCAGCCAACGGGAGAACACTGAAGCTTTCTTT; V: TRBV13; J: TRBJ1-1; D: .; size: .
CDR3: CASSLLAASDTQYF; DNA: TGCGCCAGCAGCTTACTAGCGGCCTCAGATACGCAGTATTTT; V: TRBV5-1; J: TRBJ2-3; D: TRBD2; size: .
CDR3: CASSRGQGPQETQYF; DNA: TGTGCCAGTAGTAGGGGACAGGGGCCCCAAGAGACCCAGTACTTC; V: TRBV19; J: TRBJ2-5; D: TRBD1; size: .
CDR3: CASSRRGLPNTDTQYF; DNA: TGCGCCAGCAGCCGGCGGGGACTACCAAACACAGATACGCAGTATTTT; V: TRBV5-1; J: TRBJ2-3; D: TRBD2; size: .
CDR3: CASSLGGGSSLQQFF; DNA: TGCGCCAGCAGCTTGGGGGGCGGGAGTTCCTTGCAGCAGTTCTTC; V: TRBV5-1; J: TRBJ2-1; D: TRBD2; size: .
CDR3: CASSLGQTSGMSEQFF; DNA: TGTGCCAGCAGCTTAGGACAGACTAGCGGGATGTCCGAGCAGTTCTTC; V: TRBV11-3; J: TRBJ2-1; D: TRBD2; size: .
CDR3: CASSPGTGRYTGELFF; DNA: TGCGCCAGCAGCCCCGGGACAGGGAGGTACACCGGGGAGCTGTTTTTT; V: TRBV5-1; J: TRBJ2-2; D: TRBD1; size: .
CDR3: CASSFYGGKGKEKLFF; DNA: TGTGCCAGCAGCTTCTACGGAGGGAAGGGGAAGGAAAAACTGTTTTTT; V: TRBV11-2; J: TRBJ1-4; D: .; size: .
CDR3: CAISRGTEAFF; DNA: TGTGCCATCAGCCGGGGCACTGAAGCTTTCTTT; V: TRBV10-3; J: TRBJ1-1; D: .; size: few
CDR3: CASSLILAGSQETQYF; DNA: TGTGCCAGCAGTTTAATTCTAGCGGGATCCCAAGAGACCCAGTACTTC; V: TRBV28; J: TRBJ2-5; D: TRBD2; size: .
CDR3: CASSLTDASYEQYF; DNA: TGTGCCAGCAGCTTGACTGACGCCTCCTACGAGCAGTACTTC; V: TRBV7-6; J: TRBJ2-7; D: .; size: few
CDR3: CASSSPWGGYSNEQFF; DNA: TGCGCCAGCAGCTCCCCTTGGGGGGGATATTCAAATGAGCAGTTCTTC; V: TRBV5-1; J: TRBJ2-1; D: TRBD2; size: .
CDR3: CASGRESYEQYF; DNA: TGTGCCAGCGGTCGGGAGTCCTACGAGCAGTACTTC; V: TRBV2; J: TRBJ2-7; D: .; size: few
CDR3: CASSLTGVGYTF; DNA: TGCGCCAGCAGCTTGACAGGGGTCGGCTACACCTTC; V: TRBV5-1; J: TRBJ1-2; D: TRBD1; size: .
CDR3: CASSLERGQNYEQYF; DNA: TGTGCCAGCAGCTTAGAGCGCGGGCAGAACTACGAGCAGTACTTC; V: TRBV7-8; J: TRBJ2-7; D: .; size: .